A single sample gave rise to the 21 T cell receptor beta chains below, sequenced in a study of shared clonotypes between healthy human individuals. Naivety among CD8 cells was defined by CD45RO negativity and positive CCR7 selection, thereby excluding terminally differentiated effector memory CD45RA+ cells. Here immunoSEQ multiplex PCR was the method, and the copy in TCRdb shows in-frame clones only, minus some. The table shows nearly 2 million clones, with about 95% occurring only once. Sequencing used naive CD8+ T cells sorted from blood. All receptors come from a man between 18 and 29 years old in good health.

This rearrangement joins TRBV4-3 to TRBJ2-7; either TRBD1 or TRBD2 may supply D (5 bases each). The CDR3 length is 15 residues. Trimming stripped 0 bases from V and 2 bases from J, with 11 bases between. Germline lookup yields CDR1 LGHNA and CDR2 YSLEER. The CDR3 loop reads CASSQDGEGPYEQYF. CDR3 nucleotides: TGCGCCAGCAGCCAAGACGGAGAGGGGCCCTACGAGCAGTACTTC.

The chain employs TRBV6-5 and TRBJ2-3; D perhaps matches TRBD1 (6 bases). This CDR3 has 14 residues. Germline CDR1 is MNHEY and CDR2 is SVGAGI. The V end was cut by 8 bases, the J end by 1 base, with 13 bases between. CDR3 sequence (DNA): TGTGCCAGCGCAGGGGCGTGGGGCACAGATACGCAGTATTTT. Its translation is CASAGAWGTDTQYF.

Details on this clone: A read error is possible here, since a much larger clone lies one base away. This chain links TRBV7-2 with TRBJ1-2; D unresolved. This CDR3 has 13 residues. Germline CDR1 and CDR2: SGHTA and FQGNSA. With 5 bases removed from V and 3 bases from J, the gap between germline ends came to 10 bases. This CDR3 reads CASSPPGDYGYTF. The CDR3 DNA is TGTGCCAGCAGCCCCCCCGGGGACTATGGCTACACCTTC.

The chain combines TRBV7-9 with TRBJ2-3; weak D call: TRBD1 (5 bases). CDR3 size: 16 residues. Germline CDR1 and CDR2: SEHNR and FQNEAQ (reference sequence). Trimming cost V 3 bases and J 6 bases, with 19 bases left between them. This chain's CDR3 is CASSLVWGQKGDTQYF. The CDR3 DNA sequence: TGTGCCAGCAGCTTGGTTTGGGGTCAGAAGGGGGATACGCAGTATTTT.

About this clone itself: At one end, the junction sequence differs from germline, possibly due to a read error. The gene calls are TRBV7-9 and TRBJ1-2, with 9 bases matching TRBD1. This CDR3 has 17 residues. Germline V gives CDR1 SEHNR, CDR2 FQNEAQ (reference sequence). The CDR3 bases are TGTGCCAGCATCTTAACCGGACAGGGGTTACACAACTATGGCTACACCTTC. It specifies CASILTGQGLHNYGYTF.

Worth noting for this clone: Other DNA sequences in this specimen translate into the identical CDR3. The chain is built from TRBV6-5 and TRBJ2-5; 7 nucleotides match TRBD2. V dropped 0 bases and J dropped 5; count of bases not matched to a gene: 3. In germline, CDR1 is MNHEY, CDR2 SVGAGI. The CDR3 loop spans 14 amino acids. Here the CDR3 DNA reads TGTGCCAGCAGTTACTCGAGCGGGGAGGAGACCCAGTACTTC. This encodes CASSYSSGEETQYF.

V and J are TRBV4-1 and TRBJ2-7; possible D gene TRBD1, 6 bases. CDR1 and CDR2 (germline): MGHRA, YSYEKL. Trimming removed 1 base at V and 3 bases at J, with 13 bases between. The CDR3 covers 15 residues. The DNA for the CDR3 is TGCGCCAGCAGCCAAGTTCTGGGACAAGTCTACGAGCAGTACTTC. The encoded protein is CASSQVLGQVYEQYF.

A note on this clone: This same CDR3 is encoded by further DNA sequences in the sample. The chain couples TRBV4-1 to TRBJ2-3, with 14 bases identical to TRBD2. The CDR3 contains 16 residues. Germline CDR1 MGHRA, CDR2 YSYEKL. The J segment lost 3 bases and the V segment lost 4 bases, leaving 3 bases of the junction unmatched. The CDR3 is CASSPGTSGRTDTQYF. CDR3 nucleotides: TGCGCCAGCAGCCCTGGGACTAGCGGGAGAACAGATACGCAGTATTTT.

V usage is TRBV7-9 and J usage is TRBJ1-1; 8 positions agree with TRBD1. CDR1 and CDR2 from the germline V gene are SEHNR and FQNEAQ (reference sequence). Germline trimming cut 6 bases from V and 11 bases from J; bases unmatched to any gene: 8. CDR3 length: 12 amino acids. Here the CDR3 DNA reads TGTGCCAGCAGTCATCAGGGGGCGGCGGCTTTCTTT. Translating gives CASSHQGAAAFF.

The CDR3 region has the DNA TGTGCCAGCAGCTTAGAACAGACCTACGAGCAGTACTTC. Protein product: CASSLEQTYEQYF. The chain is built from TRBV11-1 and TRBJ2-7; D remains unclear. V lost 1 base and J 2 bases, leaving 6 bases between the germline ends. CDR3 size: 13 residues. CDR1 is SGHAT, CDR2 FQDESV, per germline (reference sequence). The variable domain in full, completed from reference TRBV11-1 and TRBJ2-7, reads EAEVAQSPRYKITEKSQAVAFWCDPISGHATLYWYRQILGQGPELLVQFQDESVVDDSQLPKDRFSAERLKGVDSTLKIQPAELGDSAMYLCASSLEQTYEQYFGPGTRLTVT.

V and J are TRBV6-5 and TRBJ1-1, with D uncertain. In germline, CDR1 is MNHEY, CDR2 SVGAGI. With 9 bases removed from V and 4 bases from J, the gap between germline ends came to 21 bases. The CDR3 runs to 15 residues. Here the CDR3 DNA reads TGTGCCAGTTTCTTTGGCCCACGAGTGGGCACTGAAGCTTTCTTT. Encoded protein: CASFFGPRVGTEAFF.

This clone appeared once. CDR3: CASSLLVQSNTGELFF. The CDR3 nucleotides are TGTGCCAGCAGTTTATTGGTCCAGTCGAACACCGGGGAGCTGTTTTTT. V and J are TRBV28 and TRBJ2-2; D gene unclear. Trimming removed 1 base at V and 0 bases at J, with 9 bases between. The CDR3 contains 16 residues. The germline gives CDR1 MDHEN, CDR2 SYDVKM.

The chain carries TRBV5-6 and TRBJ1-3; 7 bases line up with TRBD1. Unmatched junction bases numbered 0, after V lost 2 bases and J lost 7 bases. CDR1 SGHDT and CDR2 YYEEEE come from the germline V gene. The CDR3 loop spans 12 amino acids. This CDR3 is CASSLQGNTIYF. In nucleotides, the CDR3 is TGTGCCAGCAGCTTACAGGGGAACACCATATATTTT.

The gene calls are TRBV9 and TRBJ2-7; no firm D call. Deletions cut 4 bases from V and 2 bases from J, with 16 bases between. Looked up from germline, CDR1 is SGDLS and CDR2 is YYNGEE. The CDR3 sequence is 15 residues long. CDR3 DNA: TGTGCCAGCAGCCCTGGGTCCGGGCGTACCTACGAGCAGTACTTC. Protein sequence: CASSPGSGRTYEQYF.

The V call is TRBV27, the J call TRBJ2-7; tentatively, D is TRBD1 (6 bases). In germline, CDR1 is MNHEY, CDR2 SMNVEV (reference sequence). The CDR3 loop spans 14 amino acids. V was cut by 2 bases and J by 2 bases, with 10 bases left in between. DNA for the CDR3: TGTGCCAGCAGTTTAGGGGGCTACACCTACGAGCAGTACTTC. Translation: CASSLGGYTYEQYF.

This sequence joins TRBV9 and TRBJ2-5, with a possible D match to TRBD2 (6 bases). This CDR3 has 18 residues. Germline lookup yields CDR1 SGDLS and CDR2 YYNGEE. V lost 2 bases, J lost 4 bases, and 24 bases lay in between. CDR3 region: CASSVSGGAWGQGETQYF. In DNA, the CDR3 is TGTGCCAGCAGCGTTTCCGGAGGGGCTTGGGGTCAAGGAGAGACCCAGTACTTC.

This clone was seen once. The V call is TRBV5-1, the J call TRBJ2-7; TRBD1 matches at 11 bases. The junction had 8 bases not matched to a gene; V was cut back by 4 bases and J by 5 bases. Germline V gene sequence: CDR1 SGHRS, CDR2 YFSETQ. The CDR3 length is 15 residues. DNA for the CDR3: TGCGCCAGCAGCCCAGGACAGGGGGCGAGGAACGAGCAGTACTTC. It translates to CASSPGQGARNEQYF.

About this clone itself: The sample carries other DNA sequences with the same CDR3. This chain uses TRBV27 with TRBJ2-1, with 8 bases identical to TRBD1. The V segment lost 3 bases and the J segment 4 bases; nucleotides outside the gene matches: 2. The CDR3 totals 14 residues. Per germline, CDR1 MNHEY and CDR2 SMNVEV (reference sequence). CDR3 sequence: CASSFQGAYNEQFF. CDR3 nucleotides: TGTGCCAGCAGTTTTCAGGGGGCATACAATGAGCAGTTCTTC.

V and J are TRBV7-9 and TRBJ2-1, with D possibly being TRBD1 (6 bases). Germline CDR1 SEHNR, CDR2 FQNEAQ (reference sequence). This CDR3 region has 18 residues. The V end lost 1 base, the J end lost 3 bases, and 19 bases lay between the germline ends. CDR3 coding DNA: TGTGCCAGCAGCTTAGATGAATGGACAGTCGGAGGCTACAATGAGCAGTTCTTC. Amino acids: CASSLDEWTVGGYNEQFF.

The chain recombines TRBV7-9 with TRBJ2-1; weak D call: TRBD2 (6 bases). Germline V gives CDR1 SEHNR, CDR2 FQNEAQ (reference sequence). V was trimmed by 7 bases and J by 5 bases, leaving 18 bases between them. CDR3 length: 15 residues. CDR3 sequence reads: CASTPSAGSHNEQFF. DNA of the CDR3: TGTGCCAGCACCCCCTCGGCGGGGAGCCACAATGAGCAGTTCTTC.

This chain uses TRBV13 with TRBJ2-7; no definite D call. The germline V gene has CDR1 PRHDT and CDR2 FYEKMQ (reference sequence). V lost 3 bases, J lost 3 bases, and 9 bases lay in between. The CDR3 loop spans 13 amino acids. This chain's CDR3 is CASSLFGYYEQYF. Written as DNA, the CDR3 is TGTGCCAGCAGCTTGTTTGGGTACTACGAGCAGTACTTC. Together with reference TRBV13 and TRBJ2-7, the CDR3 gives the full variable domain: AAGVIQSPRHLIKEKRETATLKCYPIPRHDTVYWYQQGPGQDPQFLISFYEKMQSDKGSIPDRFSAQQFSDYHSELNMSSLELGDSALYFCASSLFGYYEQYFGPGTRLTVT.